The rows below give T cell receptor beta chains drawn from one sample of a study of early T cells in non-severe SARS-CoV-2 infection. TCRdb re-called the 5' RACE reads through MiXCR, storing one row per CDR3 protein. The table has about 75,000 distinct CDR3 sequences, 11% seen once. Sequencing was performed on whole blood, taken at baseline. These receptors were taken from an adult who was a healthcare worker with PCR-confirmed SARS-CoV-2 infection or an uninfected control (not recorded which). Both conserved end residues are part of each CDR3. Fields, in order: V gene, J gene, clone size, D gene, CDR3 protein, CDR3 DNA. The D gene is left open where the match is weak. Clone size is given for some rows only: seen once, a few or many times, or a class if the clone is expanded.

V gene: TRBV29-1
J gene: TRBJ1-1
clone size: many
D gene: .
CDR3 protein: CSVSLITGTEAFF
CDR3 DNA: TGCAGCGTTAGTTTAATTACAGGCACTGAAGCTTTCTTT

V gene: TRBV5-4
J gene: TRBJ2-3
clone size: .
D gene: .
CDR3 protein: CATSRESTDTQYF
CDR3 DNA: TGTGCCACCAGCAGGGAGAGCACAGATACGCAGTATTTT

V gene: TRBV5-4
J gene: TRBJ2-1
clone size: many
D gene: .
CDR3 protein: CASSRGTPDNEQFF
CDR3 DNA: TGTGCCAGCAGCCGAGGGACACCCGACAATGAGCAGTTCTTC

V gene: TRBV6-5
J gene: TRBJ2-7
clone size: many
D gene: TRBD2
CDR3 protein: CASSQASGGPPYEQYF
CDR3 DNA: TGTGCCAGCAGTCAAGCGAGCGGGGGGCCACCCTACGAGCAGTACTTC

V gene: TRBV6-6
J gene: TRBJ2-2
clone size: .
D gene: .
CDR3 protein: CASSYSNTANTGELFF
CDR3 DNA: TGTGCCAGCAGTTACTCGAACACCGCGAACACCGGGGAGCTGTTTTTT

V gene: TRBV15
J gene: TRBJ2-7
clone size: few
D gene: .
CDR3 protein: CATSREGFSYEQYF
CDR3 DNA: TGTGCCACCAGCAGAGAGGGTTTCTCCTACGAGCAGTACTTC

V gene: TRBV7-9
J gene: TRBJ2-3
clone size: .
D gene: .
CDR3 protein: CASSLFRASAYTDTQYF
CDR3 DNA: TGTGCCAGCAGCTTATTTCGGGCTAGCGCCTACACAGATACGCAGTATTTT

V gene: TRBV5-1
J gene: TRBJ1-6
clone size: many
D gene: .
CDR3 protein: CASSLGERVSPLHF
CDR3 DNA: TGCGCCAGCAGCTTGGGGGAGCGCGTTTCACCCCTCCACTTT

V gene: TRBV12-3/TRBV12-4
J gene: TRBJ2-2
clone size: many
D gene: .
CDR3 protein: CASSFGNTGELFF
CDR3 DNA: TGTGCCAGCAGTTTCGGAAACACCGGGGAGCTGTTTTTT

V gene: TRBV11-3
J gene: TRBJ1-1
clone size: many
D gene: .
CDR3 protein: CASSLGAEGTEAFF
CDR3 DNA: TGTGCCAGCAGCTTGGGGGCCGAGGGGACTGAAGCTTTCTTT

V gene: TRBV20-1
J gene: TRBJ2-6
clone size: many
D gene: TRBD1
CDR3 protein: CSATEGDRSLSGANVLTF
CDR3 DNA: TGCAGTGCCACGGAAGGGGACAGAAGTCTCTCTGGGGCCAACGTCCTGACTTTC

V gene: TRBV18
J gene: TRBJ1-1
clone size: many
D gene: .
CDR3 protein: CASSPPGGTVEAFF
CDR3 DNA: TGTGCCAGCTCACCACCGGGTGGGACCGTTGAAGCTTTCTTT

V gene: TRBV3-1
J gene: TRBJ2-5
clone size: few
D gene: .
CDR3 protein: CASSQALKGGTQYF
CDR3 DNA: TGTGCCAGCAGCCAAGCCCTCAAGGGGGGGACCCAGTACTTC

V gene: TRBV2
J gene: TRBJ1-1
clone size: .
D gene: TRBD1
CDR3 protein: CASSAQGAYTEAFF
CDR3 DNA: TGTGCCAGCAGTGCCCAGGGGGCTTACACTGAAGCTTTCTTT

V gene: TRBV10-3
J gene: TRBJ1-1
clone size: .
D gene: .
CDR3 protein: CAIRRDILNTEAFF
CDR3 DNA: TGTGCCATCAGGAGGGACATCTTGAACACTGAAGCTTTCTTT

V gene: TRBV25-1
J gene: TRBJ2-4
clone size: many
D gene: .
CDR3 protein: CASSEDRGAAKNIQYF
CDR3 DNA: TGTGCCAGCAGTGAAGATCGGGGTGCGGCCAAAAACATTCAGTACTTC

V gene: TRBV6-5
J gene: TRBJ2-3
clone size: .
D gene: .
CDR3 protein: CASSLGAGTDTQYF
CDR3 DNA: TGTGCCAGCAGTTTGGGGGCCGGGACAGATACGCAGTATTTT

V gene: TRBV14
J gene: TRBJ2-5
clone size: few
D gene: .
CDR3 protein: CASSILGQPQETQYF
CDR3 DNA: TGTGCCAGCAGTATCCTTGGACAGCCACAAGAGACCCAGTACTTC

V gene: TRBV20-1
J gene: TRBJ1-1
clone size: few
D gene: .
CDR3 protein: CSARPPGRDTEAFF
CDR3 DNA: TGCAGTGCTAGACCCCCGGGGCGTGACACTGAAGCTTTCTTT

V gene: TRBV6-5
J gene: TRBJ2-2
clone size: .
D gene: .
CDR3 protein: CASSYSLGIGVTGELFF
CDR3 DNA: TGTGCCAGCAGTTACTCGTTGGGGATAGGGGTCACCGGGGAGCTGTTTTTT

V gene: TRBV28
J gene: TRBJ1-1
clone size: few
D gene: .
CDR3 protein: CASRPPLEVDTEAFF
CDR3 DNA: TGTGCCAGCAGGCCGCCCCTGGAAGTGGACACTGAAGCTTTCTTT

V gene: TRBV25-1
J gene: TRBJ1-6
clone size: few
D gene: .
CDR3 protein: CASRRGETWNSPLHF
CDR3 DNA: TGTGCCAGCAGGCGCGGAGAGACTTGGAATTCACCCCTCCACTTT

V gene: TRBV28
J gene: TRBJ2-7
clone size: .
D gene: .
CDR3 protein: CASSSAGIPYREQYF
CDR3 DNA: TGTGCCAGCAGTTCTGCAGGGATTCCTTACCGGGAGCAGTACTTC

V gene: TRBV12-3/TRBV12-4
J gene: TRBJ2-1
clone size: .
D gene: .
CDR3 protein: CASSGRLITYNEQFF
CDR3 DNA: TGTGCCAGCAGTGGGAGACTGATCACCTACAATGAGCAGTTCTTC

V gene: TRBV5-4
J gene: TRBJ2-5
clone size: few
D gene: .
CDR3 protein: CASSLSGPLSETQYF
CDR3 DNA: TGTGCCAGCAGCTTAAGTGGACCTTTGTCTGAGACCCAGTACTTC

V gene: TRBV5-1
J gene: TRBJ1-6
clone size: .
D gene: .
CDR3 protein: CASSPRGVELSSYNSPLHF
CDR3 DNA: TGCGCCAGCAGCCCCCGGGGAGTAGAACTAAGCTCCTATAATTCACCCCTCCACTTT

V gene: TRBV15
J gene: TRBJ1-2
clone size: many
D gene: TRBD1
CDR3 protein: CATSSRTGSGYTF
CDR3 DNA: TGTGCCACCAGCAGTAGGACAGGGTCTGGCTACACCTTC

V gene: TRBV29-1
J gene: TRBJ2-1
clone size: .
D gene: .
CDR3 protein: CSVSRNNEQFF
CDR3 DNA: TGCAGCGTTAGTAGAAACAATGAGCAGTTCTTC

V gene: TRBV7-8
J gene: TRBJ1-2
clone size: few
D gene: .
CDR3 protein: CASSPSRGHDYGYTF
CDR3 DNA: TGTGCCAGCAGCCCCTCGCGGGGGCACGACTATGGCTACACCTTC

V gene: TRBV5-4
J gene: TRBJ1-2
clone size: few
D gene: .
CDR3 protein: CASSSFGNYGYTF
CDR3 DNA: TGTGCCAGCAGCTCCTTCGGAAACTATGGCTACACCTTC

V gene: TRBV9
J gene: TRBJ1-2
clone size: few
D gene: .
CDR3 protein: CASSVGQNYNYGYTF
CDR3 DNA: TGTGCCAGCAGCGTTGGACAGAATTATAACTATGGCTACACCTTC

V gene: TRBV10-3
J gene: TRBJ2-4
clone size: few
D gene: .
CDR3 protein: CATSGERAKNIQYF
CDR3 DNA: TGTGCCACCTCGGGAGAGAGAGCCAAAAACATTCAGTACTTC

V gene: TRBV29-1
J gene: TRBJ2-7
clone size: .
D gene: .
CDR3 protein: CSANQGSYEQYF
CDR3 DNA: TGCAGCGCTAATCAGGGCTCCTACGAGCAGTACTTC

V gene: TRBV5-6
J gene: TRBJ1-1
clone size: few
D gene: .
CDR3 protein: CASSPGNTEAFF
CDR3 DNA: TGTGCCAGCAGCCCCGGGAACACTGAAGCTTTCTTT

V gene: TRBV18
J gene: TRBJ1-1
clone size: many
D gene: .
CDR3 protein: CASSPQALNTEAFF
CDR3 DNA: TGTGCCAGCTCACCCCAGGCTTTGAACACTGAAGCTTTCTTT